What follows is one T cell receptor beta chain and its context. Trimming took 3 bases from V and 4 from J; bases not matched to a gene: 5. Germline assignment: CDR1 KGHSH and CDR2 LQKENI. The CDR3 covers 14 residues. The data were obtained in a study of blood T cell repertoires in COVID-19. Study context: Nucleic acid was either cDNA or gDNA, and it came from T cells, B-cell-depleted T cells, or PBMCs.

As handled by the study authors: Amplified reference gene primers provided the basis for estimating nucleated cell counts. Clones were sequenced by immunoSEQ multiplex PCR, and TCRdb holds only the in-frame ones, with some missing. The DNA was the basis for D and trimming; V, J and clone size are from that table. The table lists some 300,000 clones, around 90% of them singletons, with 1% to 1.5% in the top ten. This TCR came from a man between 65 and 79 years old with acute or convalescent COVID-19. The rearrangement joins TRBV18 to TRBJ2-5; 7 bases are shared with TRBD1. The specimen sequenced was peripheral blood. The DNA of the CDR3 is TGTGCCAGCTCACCGAATAGACAGGGAGAGACCCAGTACTTC. Translating it yields CASSPNRQGETQYF.